The 10 T cell receptor beta chains below all came from one sample that was sequenced in a study of blood T cell repertoires in COVID-19. Profiled with immunoSEQ multiplex PCR; TCRdb holds only in-frame clones, not every one. Found here are under 300,000 clones, 80% to 90% of them singletons; the top ten hold over 1.5%. What was sequenced was PBMCs or T cells enriched from blood (not recorded which). These TCRs come from a woman aged 50 to 65 who had recovered from COVID-19.

The V call is TRBV9, the J call TRBJ2-5, with D hard to call. The germline gives CDR1 SGDLS, CDR2 YYNGEE. This CDR3 contains 14 residues. V shed 0 bases and J shed 5 bases, with 11 bases lying between them. Written as DNA, the CDR3 is TGTGCCAGCAGCGTAGCTAGGCTTTCGGAGACCCAGTACTTC. Its protein product is CASSVARLSETQYF.

This chain links TRBV9 with TRBJ2-1; D may be TRBD1 (6 bases). The V gene lost 3 bases and the J gene lost 10 bases, with 11 bases spanning the gap. CDR3 length: 12 residues. Germline loops: CDR1 SGDLS, CDR2 YYNGEE. In DNA form, the CDR3 reads TGTGCCAGCAGCGGAGATACAGGGGAGCAGTTCTTC. Protein product: CASSGDTGEQFF.

Turning to this clone: The germline gene is not matched at one end of the junction; a read error may be the cause. This chain joins TRBV7-7 and TRBJ2-1, with 12 bases lining up with TRBD2. The CDR3 loop spans 17 amino acids. The germline CDR1 and CDR2 sequences are SSHAT and FNYEAQ (reference sequence). In nucleotides, the CDR3 is TGTGCTAGCAGCTGCGGGACTAGCGGGTTCTCCTACAATGAGCAGTTCTTC. Protein sequence: CASSCGTSGFSYNEQFF.

The chain combines TRBV27 with TRBJ1-4; D uncertain. From germline, CDR1 is MNHEY and CDR2 SMNVEV (reference sequence). V lost 3 bases and J lost 7, with 9 bases in between. This CDR3 contains 13 residues. CDR3 loop: CASSLRRVEKLFF. Here the CDR3 DNA reads TGTGCCAGCAGTTTGAGGCGAGTTGAAAAACTGTTTTTT. The entire variable domain, with the rest obtained from reference TRBV27 and TRBJ1-4, is as follows: EAQVTQNPRYLITVTGKKLTVTCSQNMNHEYMSWYRQDPGLGLRQIYYSMNVEVTDKGDVPEGYKVSRKEKRNFPLILESPSPNQTSLYFCASSLRRVEKLFFGSGTQLSVL.

This clone turned up a few times. The V and J genes are TRBV5-6 and TRBJ2-2; D remains unclear. Germline V lookup: CDR1 SGHDT, CDR2 YYEEEE. Trimming took 2 bases from V and 0 from J, leaving 8 bases between them. The CDR3 is 15 amino acids. CDR3 amino acids: CASSFGSTNTGELFF. The CDR3 DNA reads as TGTGCCAGCAGCTTCGGTAGCACGAACACCGGGGAGCTGTTTTTT.

V usage is TRBV2 and J usage is TRBJ1-1; 9 bases agree with TRBD1. This CDR3 has 14 amino acids. V was clipped by 6 bases and J by 1 base; unmatched bases: 3. In germline, CDR1 is SNHLY, CDR2 FYNNEI. Here the CDR3 DNA reads TGTGCCAGCAGCGAGGGACAGGGGAACACTGAAGCTTTCTTT. Translating gives CASSEGQGNTEAFF.

The rearrangement uses TRBV2 and TRBJ2-2; D may be TRBD2 (5 bases). Looked up from germline, CDR1 is SNHLY and CDR2 is FYNNEI. V was pared by 7 bases and J by 4 bases, with 13 bases between. This CDR3 is built from 14 residues. CDR3 region: CASTGRAGTGELFF. Here the CDR3 DNA reads TGTGCCAGCACGGGAAGGGCCGGCACCGGGGAGCTGTTTTTT. The entire variable domain, with the rest obtained from reference TRBV2 and TRBJ2-2, is as follows: EPEVTQTPSHQVTQMGQEVILRCVPISNHLYFYWYRQILGQKVEFLVSFYNNEISEKSEIFDDQFSVERPDGSNFTLKIRSTKLEDSAMYFCASTGRAGTGELFFGEGSRLTVL.

This clone was picked up one time. The CDR3 region has the DNA TGTGCCAGCAGCCTGCAACGGACTAGGGATACGCAGTATTTT. Its translation is CASSLQRTRDTQYF. The V call is TRBV27, the J call TRBJ2-3; 7 bases are a match to TRBD2. V lost 6 bases, J lost 6 bases, and 9 bases stayed unmatched. The CDR3 extends over 14 amino acids. Germline V gives CDR1 MNHEY, CDR2 SMNVEV (reference sequence).

The V gene is TRBV24-1, the J gene TRBJ2-5; 7 bases are shared with TRBD1. The length of the CDR3 is 12 residues. In germline, CDR1 is KGHDR, CDR2 SFDVKD. V was pared by 7 bases and J by 5 bases, with 3 bases of the junction left unmatched. CDR3 loop: CATRQGSETQYF. The CDR3 nucleotides are TGTGCCACCAGACAGGGGTCGGAGACCCAGTACTTC.

The chain is built from TRBV4-1 and TRBJ2-1; D might be TRBD1 (7 bases). Germline lookup yields CDR1 MGHRA and CDR2 YSYEKL. V lost 3 bases and J lost 7, with 13 bases in between. CDR3 length equals 14 residues. The CDR3 DNA follows: TGCGCCAGCAGCCACCCGACAGGGAGGAATGAGCAGTTCTTC. Amino acid sequence: CASSHPTGRNEQFF.